The present TCR beta chain was sequenced within a study of T cell responses to AZD1222 COVID-19 vaccine. Only in-frame clones appear in the TCRdb table, and some are missing; sequencing was by immunoSEQ multiplex PCR. The table lists roughly 130,000 clones, 75% to 90% of them singletons. The sequencing used peripheral blood, collected on day 0 of AZD1222 vaccination. The clonotype originates from an adult in good health.

The CDR3 coding sequence is TGTGCCAGCACCCCCGACAGGGGGCGAAATCAGCCCCAGCATTTT. Residues: CASTPDRGRNQPQHF. This chain connects TRBV6-5 to TRBJ1-5, with 10 nucleotides matching TRBD1. V lost 7 bases, J lost 4 bases, and 7 bases stayed unmatched. This CDR3 region has 15 residues. Germline assignment: CDR1 MNHEY and CDR2 SVGAGI.